A selection of T cell receptor beta chains follows, all from one sample in a study of T cell responses to AZD1222 COVID-19 vaccine. Generated by immunoSEQ multiplex PCR, the TCRdb table keeps only in-frame clones and is missing some. The table records some 150,000 clones, just over 90% of them present only once. The specimen was peripheral blood, collected on day 0 of MenACWY control vaccination. Every receptor here comes from an adult in good health. CDR3s include the opening cysteine and the closing phenylalanine or tryptophan. D genes are given only for firm matches. Size is stated for part of the rows, as once, few or many counts, or as a class when the clone is expanded.

v_call,d_call,clone_size,j_call,cdr3_nt,cdr3_aa
TRBV27,-,-,TRBJ1-2,TGTGCCAGCAGTTCCGGGACGCTCATAAACTATGGCTACACCTTC,CASSSGTLINYGYTF
TRBV15,TRBD1,-,TRBJ1-4,TGTGCCACCAGCGGCCGGGACAGGGCTAATGAAAAACTGTTTTTT,CATSGRDRANEKLFF
TRBV7-2,TRBD2,-,TRBJ2-5,TGTGCCAGCAGCCAGATCCAGCGGGGGGCAGAGACCCAGTACTTC,CASSQIQRGAETQYF
TRBV28,-,-,TRBJ2-6,TGTGCCAGCAGTTTCGACAGCTCTGGGGCCAACGTCCTGACTTTC,CASSFDSSGANVLTF
TRBV5-1,TRBD2,-,TRBJ2-3,TGCGCCAGCAGCTTGACTAGCGGGGGGGTAGATACGCAGTATTTT,CASSLTSGGVDTQYF
TRBV2,TRBD1,-,TRBJ1-1,TGTGCCAGCAGTGAATCAGACAGGGGTGAAGCTTTCTTT,CASSESDRGEAFF
TRBV28,-,-,TRBJ1-5,TGTGCCAGCAGTTTCGAGGGACGGAGCAATCAGCCCCAGCATTTT,CASSFEGRSNQPQHF
TRBV29-1,TRBD1,-,TRBJ1-2,TGCAGCGACGACAGGGACTATGGCTACACCTTC,CSDDRDYGYTF
TRBV2,TRBD2,-,TRBJ2-2,TGTGCCAGCGGGAGGGGAGGGACCGGGGAGCTGTTTTTT,CASGRGGTGELFF
TRBV14,-,-,TRBJ1-2,TGTGCCAGCAGCCGCCGGGACAAACTCCTAGCTAACTATGGCTACACCTTC,CASSRRDKLLANYGYTF
TRBV7-6,-,-,TRBJ2-1,TGTGCCAGCAGCTTAGGGCCCCAGGGGGGCAATGAGCAGTTCTTC,CASSLGPQGGNEQFF
TRBV28,TRBD2,-,TRBJ2-7,TGTGCCAGCAGTTCCAGTGGGAAAGCGGGAGCCTACGAGCAGTACTTC,CASSSSGKAGAYEQYF
TRBV3-1/TRBV3-2,-,-,TRBJ1-1,TGTGCCAGCAGCCGAAGGGGGGCAGACACTGAAGCTTTCTTT,CASSRRGADTEAFF
TRBV5-8,TRBD2,-,TRBJ2-1,TGTGCCAGCAGCTTATGGGAGGGCGCCTACAATGAGCAGTTCTTC,CASSLWEGAYNEQFF
TRBV3-1/TRBV3-2,-,-,TRBJ2-5,TGTGCCAGCAGTCGGAGGGCGGGGGAGACCCAGTACTTC,CASSRRAGETQYF
TRBV25-1,-,-,TRBJ1-5,TGTGCCAGCAGTGTTGCGGGGGCCGATCAGCCCCAGCATTTT,CASSVAGADQPQHF
TRBV9,-,-,TRBJ2-2,TGTGCCAGCAGCCAACAGGGAGCGGGGGAGCTGTTTTTT,CASSQQGAGELFF
TRBV24-1,-,-,TRBJ1-2,TGTGCCACCAGCGGGGGGGTGGACTATGGCTACACCTTC,CATSGGVDYGYTF
TRBV14,-,-,TRBJ1-2,TGTGCCAGCAGCCTCCTAGGACCACATGGCTACACCTTC,CASSLLGPHGYTF
TRBV7-3,-,-,TRBJ1-1,TGTGCCAGCAGCTCCCACCCGGGAACTGAAGCTTTCTTT,CASSSHPGTEAFF
TRBV28,TRBD1,-,TRBJ1-6,TGTGCCAGCAGTTTCGGGACAGCATCTAATTCACCCCTCCACTTT,CASSFGTASNSPLHF
TRBV6-1,-,few,TRBJ2-2,TGTGCCAGCAGTGAAATAGGGCCGACCGGGGAGCTGTTTTTT,CASSEIGPTGELFF
TRBV13,-,-,TRBJ2-5,TGTGCCAGCAGCCCTGTGGGGGGAGAGACCCAGTACTTC,CASSPVGGETQYF
TRBV7-2,TRBD2,-,TRBJ2-1,TGTGCCAGCAGCCATGGGGGGGGTCGTCACTACAATGAGCAGTTCTTC,CASSHGGGRHYNEQFF
TRBV9,-,-,TRBJ2-2,TGTGCCAGCAGCGTAAGGGCCGGGGAGCTGTTTTTT,CASSVRAGELFF
TRBV4-3,-,-,TRBJ1-3,TGCGCCAGCAGCCAAGATGAGGGAAGAAACACCATATATTTT,CASSQDEGRNTIYF
TRBV19,-,once,TRBJ2-3,TGTGCCAGTAGGGACCGTACCTCCACAGATACGCAGTATTTT,CASRDRTSTDTQYF
TRBV7-3,-,-,TRBJ2-3,TGTGCCAGCAGCTTCCAGCCGACAGATACGCAGTATTTT,CASSFQPTDTQYF
TRBV12-3/TRBV12-4,TRBD1,-,TRBJ1-2,TGTGCCAGCAGTTTGGACAGGGGGGCCTACACCTTC,CASSLDRGAYTF
TRBV21-1,-,-,TRBJ1-2,TGTGCCAGCAGCTTAACCCAGGGGCCTCGTGGCTACACCTTC,CASSLTQGPRGYTF
TRBV6-5,-,-,TRBJ2-1,TGTGCCAGCAGTCCGGGACTGCGGAACAATGAGCAGTTCTTC,CASSPGLRNNEQFF
TRBV6-6,-,-,TRBJ1-4,TGTGCCAGCAGTTACTCGAGGACCCCAACTAATGAAAAACTGTTTTTT,CASSYSRTPTNEKLFF
TRBV7-8,TRBD2,-,TRBJ2-3,TGTGCCAGCAGCCTCCGGACTAGCGGGAGCAGAGATACGCAGTATTTT,CASSLRTSGSRDTQYF
TRBV6-2/TRBV6-3,-,-,TRBJ1-1,TGTGCCAGCAGTACATCCGGGACGGCGTCGGAAGCTTTCTTT,CASSTSGTASEAFF
TRBV2,TRBD1,once,TRBJ1-2,TGTGCCAGCAGCCGATGGGGAGGCAGGGGGCCTATTCGCGGTAACTATGGCTACACCTTC,CASSRWGGRGPIRGNYGYTF
TRBV11-2,-,-,TRBJ2-5,TGTGCCAGCAGCTTAGACGGTCCCCAAGAGACCCAGTACTTC,CASSLDGPQETQYF
TRBV3-1/TRBV3-2,-,-,TRBJ1-2,TGTGCCAGCAGCCCGGACGAATCGAGGGGCTACACCTTC,CASSPDESRGYTF
TRBV10-1,-,once,TRBJ2-1,TGCGCTAGACCGTGGGAATCTCATAGGGCCAATGAGCAGTTCTTC,CARPWESHRANEQFF
TRBV28,TRBD2,-,TRBJ2-7,TGTGCCAGCACTTATAGCGGGGGTTCCTACGAGCAGTACTTC,CASTYSGGSYEQYF
TRBV11-2,-,-,TRBJ1-1,TGTGCCAGCAGTTTAATGAACACTGAAGCTTTCTTT,CASSLMNTEAFF
TRBV11-2,-,-,TRBJ1-4,TGTGCCAGCAGCTTAGGGGCCGTGGGGGTCCTCATGGGGGAAAAACTGTTTTTT,CASSLGAVGVLMGEKLFF
TRBV5-4,-,-,TRBJ1-5,TGTGCCCCCCGGGAACTGAAGAGCAATCAGCCCCAGCATTTT,CAPRELKSNQPQHF
TRBV7-6,TRBD1,-,TRBJ2-7,TGTGCCAGCAGCCAAACAATGACAGGGTACGAGCAGTACTTC,CASSQTMTGYEQYF
TRBV4-1,-,-,TRBJ1-2,TGCGCCAGCTCCCCAAATTGGGGGGCGAGTGGCTACACCTTC,CASSPNWGASGYTF
TRBV6-5,TRBD1,few,TRBJ1-2,TGTGCCAGCAGTTTCGATGGACAGGGGGGCTATAAGGGCTACACCTTC,CASSFDGQGGYKGYTF
TRBV28,TRBD1,-,TRBJ1-6,TGTGCCAGCAGTCCACCGGACAGGGATAATTCACCCCTCCACTTT,CASSPPDRDNSPLHF
TRBV15,-,-,TRBJ2-6,TGTGCCACCCGCCAGGCTGGGGCCAACGTCCTGACTTTC,CATRQAGANVLTF
TRBV9,-,-,TRBJ1-3,TGTGCCAGCAGCGCCGTCGAGTCCTCTGGAAACACCATATATTTT,CASSAVESSGNTIYF
TRBV7-3,-,-,TRBJ1-1,TGTGCCAGCAGCTTACAGGACACGATGAACACTGAAGCTTTCTTT,CASSLQDTMNTEAFF
TRBV15,-,-,TRBJ2-2,TGTGCCACCAGCAGAGGCCGGGGTACGAACACCGGGGAGCTGTTTTTT,CATSRGRGTNTGELFF
TRBV2,TRBD1,-,TRBJ1-1,TGTGCCAGCAGCGGGGGGGACAGGGCGTCGAACACTGAAGCTTTCTTT,CASSGGDRASNTEAFF
TRBV4-2,TRBD1,-,TRBJ2-1,TGTGCCAGCAGCCAAGAAGGGGGCGTTTCCTACAATGAGCAGTTCTTC,CASSQEGGVSYNEQFF
TRBV6-5,-,-,TRBJ1-2,TGTGCCAGCATACAGGGCGTCTTCTATGGCTACACCTTC,CASIQGVFYGYTF
TRBV2,-,-,TRBJ1-1,TGTGCCAGCAGTCGTAAGACAGGTTTAGACACTGAAGCTTTCTTT,CASSRKTGLDTEAFF
TRBV5-1,-,-,TRBJ1-2,TGCGCCAGTAGCAGCCGGATTACCCCCAATATGGCATATGGCTACACCTTC,CASSSRITPNMAYGYTF
TRBV9,-,-,TRBJ2-3,TGTGCCAGCAGCGTAGGTTCGTACGCCACAGATACGCAGTATTTT,CASSVGSYATDTQYF
TRBV28,-,-,TRBJ2-5,TGTGCCAGCAGTCTTCTCGGGGTAGTGGGAGAGACCCAGTACTTC,CASSLLGVVGETQYF
TRBV19,-,-,TRBJ1-1,TGTGCCACCAGCGGGTCAACGCAAGCTTTCTTT,CATSGSTQAFF
TRBV5-6,-,-,TRBJ1-5,TGTGCCAGCAGCTTGGGCCCTTCCAGCAATCAGCCCCAGCATTTT,CASSLGPSSNQPQHF
TRBV30,TRBD1,-,TRBJ1-2,TGTGCCTGGACTCAGGACAGGGAGCGCTATGGCTACACCTTC,CAWTQDRERYGYTF